These T cell receptor beta chains were read from a single sample in a study of siplizumab effects on memory and regulatory T cells. Some clones are missing from TCRdb's copy, which holds only in-frame ones; the method was immunoSEQ multiplex PCR. The repertoire holds about 120,000 clones, with 90% to 95% as singletons. What was sequenced was non-Treg CD4+ T cells sorted from blood. The receptors stem from a human donor in good health. Each CDR3 is given with its conserved first and last residue. The D gene is left open where the match is weak. The size entry is marked missing in some rows and otherwise reads once, few, many or a size class.

j_gene: TRBJ2-5; d_gene: TRBD1; v_gene: TRBV18; len: 15; abundance: .; CDR3aa: CASSPGTGGPETQYF; CDR3nt: TGTGCCAGCTCACCCGGGACAGGGGGACCAGAGACCCAGTACTTC
j_gene: TRBJ2-1; d_gene: .; v_gene: TRBV5-4; len: 16; abundance: .; CDR3aa: CASSWTGGGRYNEQFF; CDR3nt: TGTGCCAGCAGCTGGACAGGCGGGGGGCGGTACAATGAGCAGTTCTTC
j_gene: TRBJ2-7; d_gene: TRBD2; v_gene: TRBV18; len: 16; abundance: .; CDR3aa: CASSPHPLAGTYEQYF; CDR3nt: TGTGCCAGCTCACCCCATCCGCTAGCGGGGACCTACGAGCAGTACTTC
j_gene: TRBJ2-7; d_gene: .; v_gene: TRBV27; len: 13; abundance: .; CDR3aa: CASRPISTYEQYF; CDR3nt: TGTGCCAGCAGGCCAATTAGTACCTACGAGCAGTACTTC
j_gene: TRBJ2-6; d_gene: .; v_gene: TRBV19; len: 17; abundance: .; CDR3aa: CASSVYSPNSGANVLTF; CDR3nt: TGTGCCAGTAGTGTATACTCGCCCAACTCTGGGGCCAACGTCCTGACTTTC
j_gene: TRBJ1-4; d_gene: .; v_gene: TRBV5-1; len: 15; abundance: once; CDR3aa: CASSGGQITNEKLFF; CDR3nt: TGCGCCAGCAGCGGTGGACAGATAACTAATGAAAAACTGTTTTTT
j_gene: TRBJ1-4; d_gene: .; v_gene: TRBV5-1; len: 14; abundance: once; CDR3aa: CASSATAANEKLFF; CDR3nt: TGCGCCAGCAGCGCGACAGCAGCTAATGAAAAACTGTTTTTT
j_gene: TRBJ1-5; d_gene: .; v_gene: TRBV5-1; len: 15; abundance: .; CDR3aa: CASSLEGVSNQPQHF; CDR3nt: TGCGCCAGCAGCTTGGAGGGGGTGAGCAATCAGCCCCAGCATTTT
j_gene: TRBJ2-3; d_gene: .; v_gene: TRBV19; len: 16; abundance: .; CDR3aa: CASSMLAAGGTDTQYF; CDR3nt: TGTGCCAGTAGTATGTTGGCTGCAGGTGGCACAGATACGCAGTATTTT
j_gene: TRBJ1-1; d_gene: .; v_gene: TRBV7-9; len: 12; abundance: .; CDR3aa: CASSPSSTEAFF; CDR3nt: TGTGCCAGCAGCCCAAGTAGCACTGAAGCTTTCTTT
j_gene: TRBJ1-2; d_gene: TRBD1; v_gene: TRBV6-5; len: 14; abundance: .; CDR3aa: CASSILEGAYGYTF; CDR3nt: TGTGCCAGCAGTATACTCGAGGGGGCGTATGGCTACACCTTC
j_gene: TRBJ2-7; d_gene: TRBD2; v_gene: TRBV5-4; len: 14; abundance: .; CDR3aa: CASSPPGGSYEQYF; CDR3nt: TGTGCCAGCAGCCCCCCCGGGGGGAGCTACGAGCAGTACTTC
j_gene: TRBJ2-7; d_gene: TRBD1; v_gene: TRBV11-2; len: 13; abundance: .; CDR3aa: CASSYRGRYEQYF; CDR3nt: TGTGCCAGCAGCTACAGGGGTCGCTACGAGCAGTACTTC
j_gene: TRBJ2-3; d_gene: .; v_gene: TRBV5-1; len: 15; abundance: .; CDR3aa: CASSLGSTIRDTQYF; CDR3nt: TGCGCCAGCAGCTTGGGATCCACCATTAGAGATACGCAGTATTTT
j_gene: TRBJ2-3; d_gene: TRBD2; v_gene: TRBV5-1; len: 15; abundance: .; CDR3aa: CASSSDTSGTDTQYF; CDR3nt: TGCGCCAGCAGCTCAGACACTAGCGGCACAGATACGCAGTATTTT
j_gene: TRBJ2-6; d_gene: .; v_gene: TRBV19; len: 15; abundance: .; CDR3aa: CASSLTQPGANVLTF; CDR3nt: TGTGCCAGTAGTCTAACGCAGCCTGGGGCCAACGTCCTGACTTTC
j_gene: TRBJ2-5; d_gene: TRBD1; v_gene: TRBV2; len: 13; abundance: .; CDR3aa: CASSVGDRKTQYF; CDR3nt: TGTGCCAGCAGTGTCGGGGACAGAAAGACCCAGTACTTC
j_gene: TRBJ2-1; d_gene: TRBD2; v_gene: TRBV9; len: 16; abundance: .; CDR3aa: CASSVELAGTYNEQFF; CDR3nt: TGTGCCAGCAGCGTAGAACTAGCGGGCACCTACAATGAGCAGTTCTTC
j_gene: TRBJ2-5; d_gene: .; v_gene: TRBV21-1; len: 15; abundance: .; CDR3aa: CASSKVNGRQETQYF; CDR3nt: TGTGCCAGCAGCAAAGTGAACGGTCGGCAAGAGACCCAGTACTTC
j_gene: TRBJ2-7; d_gene: .; v_gene: TRBV6-6; len: 13; abundance: .; CDR3aa: CASSYSTPYEQYF; CDR3nt: TGTGCCAGCAGTTACTCTACTCCCTACGAGCAGTACTTC
j_gene: TRBJ1-2; d_gene: .; v_gene: TRBV7-9; len: 13; abundance: .; CDR3aa: CASSLGANYGYTF; CDR3nt: TGTGCCAGCAGCTTAGGAGCGAACTATGGCTACACCTTC
j_gene: TRBJ2-1; d_gene: .; v_gene: TRBV28; len: 13; abundance: .; CDR3aa: CASSWDRYNEQFF; CDR3nt: TGTGCCAGCAGTTGGGACCGCTACAATGAGCAGTTCTTC
j_gene: TRBJ1-2; d_gene: .; v_gene: TRBV7-2; len: 12; abundance: .; CDR3aa: CASSLEAYGYTF; CDR3nt: TGTGCCAGCAGCTTAGAGGCCTATGGCTACACCTTC
j_gene: TRBJ1-4; d_gene: TRBD1; v_gene: TRBV5-1; len: 19; abundance: .; CDR3aa: CASSLDGQGARFRNEKLFF; CDR3nt: TGCGCCAGCAGCTTGGATGGCCAGGGGGCTCGGTTTAGGAATGAAAAACTGTTTTTT
j_gene: TRBJ2-7; d_gene: TRBD1; v_gene: TRBV5-1; len: 14; abundance: once; CDR3aa: CASSSGTGPYEQYF; CDR3nt: TGCGCCAGCAGCTCCGGGACAGGACCCTACGAGCAGTACTTC
j_gene: TRBJ1-1; d_gene: .; v_gene: TRBV5-5; len: 12; abundance: .; CDR3aa: CASSLIMTEAFF; CDR3nt: TGTGCCAGCAGCTTGATCATGACCGAGGCTTTCTTT
j_gene: TRBJ1-2; d_gene: .; v_gene: TRBV7-2; len: 15; abundance: .; CDR3aa: CASSLAVNPYYGYTF; CDR3nt: TGTGCCAGCAGCTTAGCGGTAAACCCCTACTATGGCTACACCTTC
j_gene: TRBJ2-1; d_gene: .; v_gene: TRBV19; len: 14; abundance: .; CDR3aa: CASTPGFAYNEQFF; CDR3nt: TGTGCCAGTACCCCAGGGTTCGCCTACAATGAGCAGTTCTTC
j_gene: TRBJ2-3; d_gene: .; v_gene: TRBV11-2; len: 15; abundance: .; CDR3aa: CASSLGPRGTDTQYF; CDR3nt: TGTGCCAGCAGCTTAGGACCCAGGGGAACAGATACGCAGTATTTT
j_gene: TRBJ1-1; d_gene: .; v_gene: TRBV6-1; len: 14; abundance: .; CDR3aa: CASKRSISNTEAFF; CDR3nt: TGTGCCAGCAAACGAAGCATTTCGAACACTGAAGCTTTCTTT
j_gene: TRBJ2-3; d_gene: TRBD2; v_gene: TRBV4-1; len: 17; abundance: .; CDR3aa: CASSQPAFSGRRDTQYF; CDR3nt: TGCGCCAGCAGCCAACCGGCCTTTAGCGGGAGACGGGATACGCAGTATTTT
j_gene: TRBJ2-1; d_gene: TRBD2; v_gene: TRBV6-5; len: 16; abundance: .; CDR3aa: CASSYSISGGGDEQFF; CDR3nt: TGTGCCAGCAGTTACTCTATCAGCGGGGGAGGCGATGAGCAGTTCTTC
j_gene: TRBJ2-2; d_gene: .; v_gene: TRBV30; len: 12; abundance: .; CDR3aa: CAWSWAAGELFF; CDR3nt: TGTGCCTGGAGTTGGGCGGCGGGGGAGCTGTTTTTT
j_gene: TRBJ1-2; d_gene: .; v_gene: TRBV18; len: 16; abundance: .; CDR3aa: CASSPQGQQINYGYTF; CDR3nt: TGTGCCAGCTCACCACAAGGTCAACAAATTAACTATGGCTACACCTTC
j_gene: TRBJ2-5; d_gene: .; v_gene: TRBV7-9; len: 15; abundance: .; CDR3aa: CASSLLGGPEETQYF; CDR3nt: TGTGCCAGCAGCCTCCTCGGGGGACCTGAAGAGACCCAGTACTTC
j_gene: TRBJ1-4; d_gene: TRBD1; v_gene: TRBV18; len: 16; abundance: .; CDR3aa: CASSLSLGTDGEKLFF; CDR3nt: TGTGCCAGCTCACTTTCGCTCGGGACAGACGGTGAAAAACTGTTTTTT
j_gene: TRBJ2-6; d_gene: .; v_gene: TRBV10-2; len: 17; abundance: .; CDR3aa: CASRLGGLASGANVLTF; CDR3nt: TGCGCCAGCAGGTTGGGGGGACTGGCCTCTGGGGCCAACGTCCTGACTTTC
j_gene: TRBJ2-2; d_gene: .; v_gene: TRBV5-1; len: 15; abundance: .; CDR3aa: CASSLGVAIYGELFF; CDR3nt: TGCGCCAGCAGCTTGGGGGTAGCAATTTACGGGGAGCTGTTTTTT
j_gene: TRBJ2-1; d_gene: TRBD2; v_gene: TRBV28; len: 20; abundance: .; CDR3aa: CASSSRWGLAGGRSYNEQFF; CDR3nt: TGTGCCAGCAGCTCCAGATGGGGACTAGCGGGGGGTAGGTCCTACAATGAGCAGTTCTTC
j_gene: TRBJ1-4; d_gene: .; v_gene: TRBV11-2; len: 16; abundance: .; CDR3aa: CASSLVPSGSGEKLFF; CDR3nt: TGTGCCAGCAGCTTAGTTCCATCTGGGTCGGGGGAAAAACTGTTTTTT
j_gene: TRBJ2-7; d_gene: .; v_gene: TRBV18; len: 15; abundance: .; CDR3aa: CASSPPAGPLGEQYF; CDR3nt: TGTGCCAGCTCACCACCGGCAGGGCCTCTGGGCGAGCAGTACTTC
j_gene: TRBJ2-7; d_gene: TRBD2; v_gene: TRBV11-2; len: 17; abundance: .; CDR3aa: CASRPQAGRGRAEEQYF; CDR3nt: TGTGCCAGCAGACCCCAGGCCGGGAGGGGGAGGGCGGAGGAGCAGTACTTC
j_gene: TRBJ2-2; d_gene: .; v_gene: TRBV6-1; len: 16; abundance: .; CDR3aa: CASSEEGTRVTGELFF; CDR3nt: TGTGCCAGCAGTGAAGAGGGTACTAGGGTCACCGGGGAGCTGTTTTTT
j_gene: TRBJ2-7; d_gene: .; v_gene: TRBV7-9; len: 14; abundance: once; CDR3aa: CASSLSWRDDEQYF; CDR3nt: TGTGCCAGCAGCTTGTCTTGGAGGGACGACGAGCAGTACTTC
j_gene: TRBJ2-5; d_gene: .; v_gene: TRBV7-2; len: 11; abundance: .; CDR3aa: CASSFQETQYF; CDR3nt: TGTGCCAGCAGCTTCCAAGAGACCCAGTACTTC